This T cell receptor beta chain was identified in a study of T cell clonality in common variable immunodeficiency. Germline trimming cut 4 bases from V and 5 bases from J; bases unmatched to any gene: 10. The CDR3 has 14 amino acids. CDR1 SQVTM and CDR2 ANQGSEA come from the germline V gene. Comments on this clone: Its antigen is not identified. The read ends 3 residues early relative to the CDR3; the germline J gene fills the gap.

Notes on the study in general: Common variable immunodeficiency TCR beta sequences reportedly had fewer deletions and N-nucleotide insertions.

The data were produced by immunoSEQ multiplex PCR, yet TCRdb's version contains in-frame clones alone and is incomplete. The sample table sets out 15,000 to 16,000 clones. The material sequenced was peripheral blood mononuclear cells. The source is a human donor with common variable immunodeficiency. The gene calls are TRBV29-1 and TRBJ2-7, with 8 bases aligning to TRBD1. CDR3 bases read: TGCAGCGTTGCACACGGACAGGGTGGCGACGAG. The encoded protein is CSVAHGQGGDE. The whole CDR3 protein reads CSVAHGQGGDEQYF.